The T cell receptor beta chain under discussion was sequenced for a study of shared clonotypes between healthy human individuals (dated by TCRdb to about 2020). Background for the entire study: Three men and a couple of women, aged 18 to 49 years, made up the cohort. For each donor, CD4 naive and CD4 memory were each given three plates, CD8 naive was given two plates, and CD8 memory was given one plate. To estimate repertoire size and how much clonotype sharing occurs between individuals, the study deeply sequenced the blood TCR repertoires of 5 or 6 healthy adults. To increase sequencing depth and limit assay-specific biases, TCR repertoire library preparation and sequencing were carried out by different laboratories using diverse techniques. Each donor's leukapheresis produced roughly between roughly 0.85 and 10 billion PBMCs.

Study-wide findings and limitations: Estimated clonotype richness was generally larger for naive than for memory subsets. Sampling was limited to blood, and TCR repertoires in tissue likely differ from TCR repertoires in blood. Incomplete sequencing was indicated by rarefaction of sorted-subset datasets, despite the large sequencing depth. Because the study included only a small number of donors, the genetic and exposure-history diversity represented was limited. Sharing across a few donors was observed for around 5% of naive CD4, under 4% of naive CD8, 2.3% of memory CD4, and over 0.3% of memory CD8 clonotypes. Compared with non-shared clonotypes, the clonotypes found in all four sorted-subset donors had higher generation probabilities. Pairwise subsampling led to the expectation that sequencing depth would affect the degree of clonotype sharing among donors.

Using the deep immunoSEQ assay, multiplex PCR amplified TCR CDR3 regions from genomic DNA. Genomic DNA extracted from each cell subset was distributed evenly over all wells of several immunoSEQ 96-well plates, and each plate served as one replicate. Each replicate PCR for sorted subsets received around 200 ng genomic DNA, equal to roughly 33,000 T cell genomes. The purified libraries were quantified using a Qubit 3.0 fluorometer, sized with a Bioanalyzer 2100, and then quantified again using the KAPA Library Quantification kit. Every immunoSEQ 96-well plate was sequenced on a dedicated single-read 150-cycle Illumina NextSeq 550 flow cell. On the authors' methods: Because the immunoSEQ output included only junctional sequences and no quality scores, the filtering could not be the same as the filtering used for full-length reads. Sequences were annotated with PyIR, a Python wrapper for IgBLAST v1.9, using IMGT germline references to assign V/J genes and CDR3. Any read was removed if the V/J assignment was weak (E-value above 1e-6), the CDR3 was missing, or the read contained stop codons, out-of-frame junctions, or ambiguous translated residues. V3J clonotypes were defined as sequences sharing the same inferred V gene, J gene, and CDR3 amino acid sequence. Percentage overlap between repertoires was computed as shared unique clonotypes divided by the size of the smaller repertoire. Richness of each repertoire was evaluated using RTK rarefaction, the Chao1 estimator, and Recon v2.1 estimates of unobserved clonotypes. OLGA was used to compute generation probabilities for all TCRbeta clonotypes that the gDNA method yielded from a few donors. The clones in this table, taken by TCRdb from immuneACCESS, are in-frame only. Not every clone is retained; where verified, under half of the shortfall comes from an unresolved V gene, and the cause of the rest is unknown. That table supplies the V and J calls and clone size; D and trimming were determined from the DNA. A total of millions of clones appear in this sample, 80% to 95% of them only once. The top ten constitute about 0.41% of the sample.

CDR1 SGHAT and CDR2 FQNNGV were looked up in the germline V gene. The CDR3 measures 13 amino acids from cysteine to phenylalanine. Only CDR3 DNA is held: 39 bases, read in frame from base 1. Compared with germline, V lacks 5 bases and J lacks 6 bases; bases without a gene match: 6. The donors were healthy, HIV-negative adults who had no recently reported acute infections or vaccinations. Every donor was a Caucasian adult residing in Nashville, Tennessee, USA. CD4+ T cells were enriched by magnetic negative selection, after which naive cells were positively selected on CD45RA and the negative fraction was taken as the memory subset. Blood was collected by leukapheresis, and PBMCs were isolated by Ficoll-Histopaque density gradient centrifugation and then cryopreserved in liquid nitrogen vapor phase. Analytical flow cytometry was used to check the purity and quantity of every magnetically sorted T cell population. Each sorted fraction had its genomic DNA isolated and then quantified by UV absorbance on a Nanodrop 2000c.

Remarks on this clone: This receptor's antigen is unknown. No quality values exist for individual bases; no much larger clone is one base distant.

The chain was built from TRBV11-2 and TRBJ1-2, and 7 junction bases match TRBD1. The sequence was collected from a man aged 18 to 30 in good health. Some clones in this sample may be carry-over from other donors' samples. The sample comprised naive CD4+ T cells from PBMCs. Reading the label with the study, this specimen's cell subset or site is: CD45RA+ positively selected. CDR3 loop: CASSPERGHGYTF. The DNA is TGTGCCAGCAGCCCCGAGAGGGGGCATGGCTACACCTTC.